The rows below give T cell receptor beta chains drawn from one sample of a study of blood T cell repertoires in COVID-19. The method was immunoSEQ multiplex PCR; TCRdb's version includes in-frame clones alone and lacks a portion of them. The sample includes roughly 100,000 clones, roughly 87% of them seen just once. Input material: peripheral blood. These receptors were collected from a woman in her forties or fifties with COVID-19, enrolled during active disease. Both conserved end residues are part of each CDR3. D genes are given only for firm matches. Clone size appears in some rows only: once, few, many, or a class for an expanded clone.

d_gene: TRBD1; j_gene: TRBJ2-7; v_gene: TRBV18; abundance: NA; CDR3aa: CASSPPNQGDLEQYF; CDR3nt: TGTGCCAGCTCACCACCGAATCAGGGGGATCTCGAGCAGTACTTC
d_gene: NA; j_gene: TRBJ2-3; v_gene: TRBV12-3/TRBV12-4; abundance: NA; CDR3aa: CASSTRRPPQYF; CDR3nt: TGTGCCAGCAGTACTCGCAGGCCGCCGCAGTATTTT
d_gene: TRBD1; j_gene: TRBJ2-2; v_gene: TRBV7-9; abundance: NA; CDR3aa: CASSLVGTVMYTGELFF; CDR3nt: TGTGCCAGCAGCTTAGTAGGGACAGTGATGTACACCGGGGAGCTGTTTTTT
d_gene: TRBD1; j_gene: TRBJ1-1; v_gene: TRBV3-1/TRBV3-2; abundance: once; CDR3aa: CASSQGGQEAFF; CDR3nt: TGTGCCAGCAGCCAAGGGGGACAGGAAGCTTTCTTT
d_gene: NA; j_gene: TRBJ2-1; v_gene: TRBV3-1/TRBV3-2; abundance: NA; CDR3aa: CASSQVGRDYNEQFF; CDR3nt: TGTGCCAGCAGCCAAGTTGGCAGGGACTACAATGAGCAGTTCTTC
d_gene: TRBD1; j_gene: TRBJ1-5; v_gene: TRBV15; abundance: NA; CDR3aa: CATSAPDRGGNQPQHF; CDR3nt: TGTGCCACCAGCGCACCCGACAGGGGAGGGAATCAGCCCCAGCATTTT
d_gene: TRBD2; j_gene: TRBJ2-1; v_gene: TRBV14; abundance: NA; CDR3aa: CASRQAGTSLYEQFF; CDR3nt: TGTGCCAGCAGACAAGCCGGGACTAGCTTATATGAGCAGTTCTTC
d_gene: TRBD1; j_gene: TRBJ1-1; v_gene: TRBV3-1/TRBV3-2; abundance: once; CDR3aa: CAISQGQGNTEAFF; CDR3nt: TGTGCCATCAGTCAGGGACAGGGGAACACTGAAGCTTTCTTT
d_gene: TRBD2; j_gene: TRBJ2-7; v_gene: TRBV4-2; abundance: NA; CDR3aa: CASSQDRLADSYEQYF; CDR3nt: TGTGCCAGCAGCCAAGATCGGCTAGCGGATTCCTACGAGCAGTACTTC
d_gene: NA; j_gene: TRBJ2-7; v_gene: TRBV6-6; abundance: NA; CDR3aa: CASSQDTYEQYF; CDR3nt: TGTGCCAGCAGCCAGGACACCTACGAGCAGTACTTC
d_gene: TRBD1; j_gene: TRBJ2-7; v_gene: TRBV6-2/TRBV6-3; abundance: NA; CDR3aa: CASSSIEGASYEQYF; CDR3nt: TGTGCCAGCAGTTCTATAGAGGGGGCCTCCTACGAGCAGTACTTC
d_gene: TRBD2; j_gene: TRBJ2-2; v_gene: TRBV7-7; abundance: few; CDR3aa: CASTPAGGARTGELFF; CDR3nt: TGTGCCAGCACCCCGGCCGGGGGGGCTCGGACCGGGGAGCTGTTTTTT
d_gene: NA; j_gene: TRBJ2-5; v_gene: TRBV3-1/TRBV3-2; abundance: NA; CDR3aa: CASSQAASAETQYF; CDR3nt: TGTGCCAGCAGCCAAGCGGCTAGCGCAGAGACCCAGTACTTC
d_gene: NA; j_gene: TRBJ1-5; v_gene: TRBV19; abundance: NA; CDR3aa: CASSIADGPQHF; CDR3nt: TGTGCCAGTAGTATAGCAGATGGGCCCCAGCATTTT
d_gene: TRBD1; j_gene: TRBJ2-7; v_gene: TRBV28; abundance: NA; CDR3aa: CASSSGTGSYEQYF; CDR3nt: TGTGCCAGCAGCTCCGGGACAGGGAGCTACGAGCAGTACTTC
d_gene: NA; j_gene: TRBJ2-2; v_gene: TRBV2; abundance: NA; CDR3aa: CASRRVQGRTGELFF; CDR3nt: TGTGCCAGCAGGAGGGTACAGGGAAGAACCGGGGAGCTGTTTTTT
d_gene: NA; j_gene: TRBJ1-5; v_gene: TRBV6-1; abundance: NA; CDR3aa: CASSGQGWNSNQPQHF; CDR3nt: TGTGCCAGCAGTGGGCAGGGTTGGAATAGCAATCAGCCCCAGCATTTT
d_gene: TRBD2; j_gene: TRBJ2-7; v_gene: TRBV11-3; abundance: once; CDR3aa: CASSFGGSYEQYF; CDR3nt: TGTGCCAGCAGCTTCGGGGGGTCCTACGAGCAGTACTTC